This TCR beta chain derives from a study of T cells in Graves' hyperthyroidism and ophthalmopathy. Study-wide results and caveats: Stable hyperthyroidism was told apart from ophthalmopathy by a model built on 13 V-J features. Before onset, by a median of approximately 5.9 months, the model predicted ophthalmopathy.

The CDR3 regions of TCR beta were amplified from RNA transcripts. First-round RT-PCR of the TCR CDR3 relied on the HTBI primer set. TCRdb fed the multiplex PCR reads into MiXCR, producing one record per CDR3 protein. The sample shows approximately 410,000 distinct CDR3 sequences, 12% to 15% of them seen only once. The patients, who ranged from 18 to 65 in age, presented with newly diagnosed hyperthyroidism lasting under 2 months. Patients with uncontrolled infections, other autoimmune diseases, pregnancy or lactation were excluded. Many counts were recorded for this clonotype. The antigen remains undetermined. The CDR3 sequence is 15 residues long. Trimming removed 4 bases from V and 5 bases from J; junction bases left unmatched: 8. The V gene's germline CDR1 is MGHRA and CDR2 YSYEKL.

This sequence originates from a woman between 18 and 30 years old with Graves' hyperthyroidism. V gene TRBV4-1 combines with J gene TRBJ2-7; 10 positions match TRBD2. The sequencing sample was made of blood. CDR3 protein: CASSPSGSGNNEQYF. In DNA, the CDR3 is TGCGCCAGCAGCCCTAGCGGGAGTGGTAACAACGAGCAGTACTTC.